This T cell receptor (beta chain) stems from a study of regulatory T cells in long-lasting Graves disease. Time point reported: newly diagnosed GD, antithyroid drugs for less than 3 months. From PBMCs, RNA was extracted and then used to make the TCR library. Around 9.1 milliliters of peripheral blood were drawn into EDTA tubes. The junction had 11 bases not matched to a gene; V was cut back by 4 bases and J by 8 bases. The germline CDR1 and CDR2 sequences are MNHEY and SVGAGI. CDR3 length equals 17 residues. Study-level results: With approximately 2,800 shared public clonotypes, persistent patients exceeded new patients, who shared 950 to 1,000. Peripheral blood was the sole material, not thyroid tissue.

In this sample, this clonotype turned up many times. The antigen is not known. Investigators prepared the TCR beta libraries by applying iRepertoire HTBI primers and Arm-PCR of CDR3 regions. In TCRdb, the multiplex PCR reads were re-called with MiXCR into one record per CDR3 protein. The data show a few hundred thousand distinct CDR3 sequences, about 14% seen once. The sample was also reused in another study, on T cells in Graves' hyperthyroidism and ophthalmopathy. That work states: A 13 V-J model separated ophthalmopathy from stable hyperthyroidism.

This TCR came from a man aged 25 to 40 with Graves disease. V usage is TRBV6-5 and J usage is TRBJ2-1; 13 nucleotides match TRBD2. The source material was peripheral blood mononuclear cells (PBMCs), sampled at new diagnosis, from a patient treated with antithyroid drugs. CDR3 bases: TGTGCCAGCAGTTGGGCAGAACTAGCGGGAGGGCTGTATGAGCAGTTCTTC. Residues: CASSWAELAGGLYEQFF.